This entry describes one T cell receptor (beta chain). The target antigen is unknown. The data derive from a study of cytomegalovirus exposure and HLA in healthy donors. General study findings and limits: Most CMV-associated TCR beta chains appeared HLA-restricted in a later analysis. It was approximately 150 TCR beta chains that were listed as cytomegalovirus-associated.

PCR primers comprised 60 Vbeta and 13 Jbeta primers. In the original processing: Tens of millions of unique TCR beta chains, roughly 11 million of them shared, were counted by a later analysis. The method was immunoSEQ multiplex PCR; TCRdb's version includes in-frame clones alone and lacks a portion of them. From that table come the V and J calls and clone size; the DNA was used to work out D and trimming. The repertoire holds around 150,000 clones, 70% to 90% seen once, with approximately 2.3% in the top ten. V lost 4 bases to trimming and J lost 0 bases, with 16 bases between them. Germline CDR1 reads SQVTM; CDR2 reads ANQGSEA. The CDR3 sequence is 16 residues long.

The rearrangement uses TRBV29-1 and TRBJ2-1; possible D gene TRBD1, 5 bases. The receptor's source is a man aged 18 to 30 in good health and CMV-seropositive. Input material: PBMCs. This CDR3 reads CSVGVVRATSYNEQFF. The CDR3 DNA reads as TGCAGCGTTGGGGTGGTCAGGGCGACCTCCTACAATGAGCAGTTCTTC.